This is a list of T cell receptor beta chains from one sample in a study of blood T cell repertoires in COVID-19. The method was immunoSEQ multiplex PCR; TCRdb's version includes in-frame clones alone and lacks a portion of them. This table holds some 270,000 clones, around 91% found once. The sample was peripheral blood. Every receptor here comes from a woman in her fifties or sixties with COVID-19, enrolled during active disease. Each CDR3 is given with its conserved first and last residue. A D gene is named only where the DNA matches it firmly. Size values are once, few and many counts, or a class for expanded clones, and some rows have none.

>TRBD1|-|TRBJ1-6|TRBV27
TGTGCCAGCAGTTGGGACAGCCTTAATTCACCCCCCCACTTT
CASSWDSLNSPPHF
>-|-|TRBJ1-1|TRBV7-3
TGTGCCAGCAGCTTAACGTTCTCTTCCCTAAACACTGAAGCTTTCTTT
CASSLTFSSLNTEAFF
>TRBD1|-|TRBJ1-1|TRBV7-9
TGTGCCAGCAGCCCACAGGGGCGAGGGAACACTGAAGCTTTCTTT
CASSPQGRGNTEAFF
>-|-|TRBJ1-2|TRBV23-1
TGCGCCAGCAGTCGGCAGGCCTATGGCTACACCTTC
CASSRQAYGYTF
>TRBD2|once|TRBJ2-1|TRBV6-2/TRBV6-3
TGTGCCGGCAGTTCCGGACTAGCGGGGGGTAATAATGAGCAGTTCTTC
CAGSSGLAGGNNEQFF
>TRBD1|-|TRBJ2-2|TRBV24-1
TGTGCCACCAGTGGTCCGGGACAGGGGGCGACCGGGGAGCTGTTTTTT
CATSGPGQGATGELFF
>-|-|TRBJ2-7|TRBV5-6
TGTGCCAGCAGCTTGGGTCTAACCTCCTCCTACGAGCAGTACTTC
CASSLGLTSSYEQYF
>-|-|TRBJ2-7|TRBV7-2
TGTGCCAGCAGCTTACTTTGGCCCTCGGGCGAGCAGTACTTC
CASSLLWPSGEQYF
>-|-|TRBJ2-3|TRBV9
TGTGCCAGCAGCCCCGGAGGGGGGGGCTTGGATACGCAGTATTTT
CASSPGGGGLDTQYF
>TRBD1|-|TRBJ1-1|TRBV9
TGTGCCAGCAGCTCCCGGGACAGGGGGCTTCACACTGAAGCTTTCTTT
CASSSRDRGLHTEAFF
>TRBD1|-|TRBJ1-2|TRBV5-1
TGCGCCAGCAGCTATGGACAGGGAGGCCTTGGCTACACCTTC
CASSYGQGGLGYTF
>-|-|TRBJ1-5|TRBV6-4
TGTGCCAGCAGTGACTCGACGTCGGCAGGGCAGTCCGGTCGTGGCAATCAGCCCCAGCATTTT
CASSDSTSAGQSGRGNQPQHF
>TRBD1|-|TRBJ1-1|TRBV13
TGTGCCAGCAGCTTAGGCCTGATACAGGGGGCTCTGGCTTTCTTT
CASSLGLIQGALAFF
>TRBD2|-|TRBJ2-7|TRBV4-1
TGCGCCAGCAGCCAAGTAGTTACAGCGGGGAGCTCCTACGAGCAGTACTTC
CASSQVVTAGSSYEQYF